One sample yielded the 22 T cell receptor beta chains listed below, sequenced in a study of early T cells in non-severe SARS-CoV-2 infection. TCRdb fed the 5' RACE reads into MiXCR, producing one record per CDR3 protein. There are 55,000 to 75,000 distinct CDR3 sequences in the sample; about 8% occur only once, and approximately 3.6% lies in the top ten. Sequencing was carried out using whole blood. Every receptor here comes from an adult who was a healthcare worker with PCR-confirmed SARS-CoV-2 infection or an uninfected control (not recorded which).

This clonotype was seen a handful of times. The chain links TRBV18 to TRBJ2-7; TRBD2 matches 7 bases. CDR1 is KGHSH and CDR2 is LQKENI in the germline V gene. V was clipped by 8 bases and J by 1 base; unmatched bases: 8. This CDR3 region has 14 residues. Here the CDR3 reads CASTVASGSYEQYF. The CDR3 DNA reads as TGTGCCAGCACCGTGGCTAGCGGTTCCTACGAGCAGTACTTC. Looking up the rest from reference TRBV18 and TRBJ2-7 gives the full variable domain: NAGVMQNPRHLVRRRGQEARLRCSPMKGHSHVYWYRQLPEEGLKFMVYLQKENIIDESGMPKERFSAEFPKEGPSILRIQQVVRGDSAAYFCASTVASGSYEQYFGPGTRLTVT.

The rearrangement links TRBV20-1 to TRBJ2-1, with 8 bases aligning to TRBD2. CDR1 and CDR2 from the germline V gene are DFQATT and SNEGSKA (reference sequence). V dropped 4 bases and J dropped 15; count of bases not matched to a gene: 14. This CDR3 spans 13 amino acids. CDR3 protein: CSATPTGLVSMFF. In nucleotides, the CDR3 is TGCAGTGCTACCCCAACGGGACTAGTTTCAATGTTCTTC.

This clonotype was recorded many times. The CDR3 loop reads CASSQRGEQYF. CDR3 DNA sequence: TGTGCCAGCAGTCAAAGGGGGGAGCAGTACTTC. V is TRBV7-2 and J is TRBJ2-7, with a possible D match to TRBD1 (6 bases). The V and J ends lost 6 bases and 7 bases respectively, with 10 bases between them. The CDR3 covers 11 residues. Germline CDR1 SGHTA, CDR2 FQGNSA. The full variable domain, in which reference TRBV7-2 and TRBJ2-7 provide the parts outside the CDR3, is GAGVSQSPSNKVTEKGKDVELRCDPISGHTALYWYRQSLGQGLEFLIYFQGNSAPDKSGLPSDRFSAERTGGSVSTLTIQRTQQEDSAVYLCASSQRGEQYFGPGTRLTVT.

This clonotype was recorded many times. The chain couples TRBV6-2 or TRBV6-3 to TRBJ2-1; D is unresolved. Trimming pared 5 bases from V and 7 bases from J, leaving 12 bases between. The germline V gene has CDR1 MNHEY and CDR2 SVGEGT. The CDR3 spans 13 residues. The CDR3 here is CASSSPPANEQFF. CDR3 sequence (DNA): TGTGCCAGCAGTAGTCCCCCCGCGAATGAGCAGTTCTTC.

This clonotype occurred a few times. The chain combines TRBV7-9 with TRBJ2-7; possible D gene TRBD1, 6 bases. The length of the CDR3 is 14 residues. Germline V gene lookup returns CDR1 SEHNR and CDR2 FQNEAQ (reference sequence). The V end lost 2 bases, the J end lost 4 bases, and 12 bases lay between the germline ends. CDR3 sequence (DNA): TGTGCCAGCAGCTTAACCCCCGACAGGTACGAGCAGTACTTC. This gives the protein CASSLTPDRYEQYF.

This chain connects TRBV5-1 to TRBJ2-3, with 11 bases matching TRBD2. The CDR3 runs 17 residues. J was trimmed by 0 bases and V by 4 bases; bases with no gene match: 7. Per the germline V gene, CDR1 is SGHRS and CDR2 is YFSETQ. In nucleotides, the CDR3 is TGCGCCAGCAGCGCCGGGACTAGCGGATCTAGCACAGATACGCAGTATTTT. It specifies CASSAGTSGSSTDTQYF.

V usage is TRBV28 and J usage is TRBJ2-1; perhaps TRBD2 as D (6 bases). The CDR3 is made up of 16 amino acids. Per the germline V gene, CDR1 is MDHEN and CDR2 is SYDVKM. Trimming removed 5 bases at V and 8 bases at J, with 22 bases between. CDR3 nucleotide sequence: TGTGCCAGCAGTCCGGGACTTCATCACGGGTCCCATGAGCAGTTCTTC. This gives the protein CASSPGLHHGSHEQFF. The full variable domain, completed using reference TRBV28 and TRBJ2-1, is DVKVTQSSRYLVKRTGEKVFLECVQDMDHENMFWYRQDPGLGLRLIYFSYDVKMKEKGDIPEGYSVSREKKERFSLILESASTNQTSMYLCASSPGLHHGSHEQFFGPGTRLTVL.

This clonotype has a count of ten or more. The J gene is TRBJ1-6, the V gene TRBV5-1; a weak D match, TRBD1 (6 bases). CDR3 length: 16 residues. CDR1 is SGHRS, CDR2 YFSETQ, per germline. Between the trimmed V and J ends, which lost 3 bases and 8 bases, there was a span of 18 bases. CDR3 sequence (DNA): TGCGCCAGCAGCTGGGGGGCCGGGGGGCCAGATTCACCCCTCCACTTT. Amino acids: CASSWGAGGPDSPLHF.

This clonotype was counted only a few times. The J gene is TRBJ2-7, the V gene TRBV3-1; D is undetermined. Germline CDR1 is LGHDT and CDR2 is YNNKEL (reference sequence). The CDR3 consists of 14 residues. Trimming pared 5 bases from V and 3 bases from J, leaving 14 bases between. The CDR3 reads CASSVSLRGYEQYF. The CDR3 coding sequence is TGTGCCAGCAGCGTCAGCTTGAGAGGCTACGAGCAGTACTTC.

Ten or more counts support this clonotype. V usage is TRBV4-2 and J usage is TRBJ1-1; 7 nucleotides agree with TRBD1. This CDR3 has 16 residues. The germline gives CDR1 LGHNA, CDR2 YNFKEQ. With V trimmed by 4 bases and J by 2 bases, 10 bases remained unmatched. In DNA form, the CDR3 reads TGTGCCAGCAGCCGAGAGACCGGGACAGTTAACACTGAAGCTTTCTTT. As protein: CASSRETGTVNTEAFF.

This clonotype was observed a few times. V is TRBV28 and J is TRBJ2-7, with 7 positions matching TRBD1. Germline assignment: CDR1 MDHEN and CDR2 SYDVKM. The CDR3 is 13 amino acids. J lost 3 bases, V lost 10 bases, and 9 bases had no gene match. CDR3 loop: CATLRGRVYEQYF. The CDR3 region has the DNA TGTGCCACCCTTAGGGGGCGAGTCTACGAGCAGTACTTC.

This sequence joins TRBV5-4 and TRBJ2-5, with D maybe TRBD1 (5 bases). With 4 bases removed from V and 3 bases from J, the gap between germline ends came to 10 bases. Germline assignment: CDR1 SGHNT and CDR2 YYREEE (reference sequence). CDR3 length: 13 amino acids. The CDR3 DNA sequence: TGTGCCAGCAGCCGGCAGGGTGAAGAGACCCAGTACTTC. It specifies CASSRQGEETQYF.

This clonotype was counted ten times or more. The chain uses TRBV18 and TRBJ1-1; 7 bases fit TRBD1. The ends lost 1 base at V and 2 bases at J; junction bases unmatched: 10. In germline, CDR1 is KGHSH, CDR2 LQKENI. The CDR3 is made up of 17 amino acids. CDR3 DNA: TGTGCCAGCTCACCACGTGAGGGGGCCCCATCCAACACTGAAGCTTTCTTT. It encodes CASSPREGAPSNTEAFF.

In its sample, this clonotype was seen many times. The V and J genes are TRBV5-6 and TRBJ2-3, with a weak D call TRBD2 (5 bases). CDR1 and CDR2 from the germline V gene are SGHDT and YYEEEE. Trimming took off 4 bases at V and 5 bases at J, with 5 bases between the two ends. This CDR3 region has 11 residues. CDR3 loop: CASSRGDTQYF. In DNA, the CDR3 is TGTGCCAGCAGCCGGGGAGATACGCAGTATTTT. The full variable domain, in which reference TRBV5-6 and TRBJ2-3 provide the parts outside the CDR3, is DAGVTQSPTHLIKTRGQQVTLRCSPKSGHDTVSWYQQALGQGPQFIFQYYEEEERQRGNFPDRFSGHQFPNYSSELNVNALLLGDSALYLCASSRGDTQYFGPGTRLTVL.

The chain joins TRBV7-2 to TRBJ2-6, with 14 bases identical to TRBD2. Trimming at V came to 7 bases and at J to 3 bases, leaving 8 bases not matched to a gene. The CDR3 spans 18 residues. Germline assignment: CDR1 SGHTA and CDR2 FQGNSA. The CDR3 bases are TGTGCCAGCACGCCGACGGGACTAGCGGGAGTTGGGGCCAACGTCCTGACTTTC. This encodes CASTPTGLAGVGANVLTF.

This clonotype has at least ten counts. The junction shows a germline mismatch at one end, possibly a read error. V usage is TRBV6-2 or TRBV6-3 and J usage is TRBJ2-1; 7 nucleotides match TRBD2. The germline gives CDR1 MNHEY, CDR2 SVGEGT. The CDR3 length is 12 residues. The CDR3 DNA follows: TGTGCCAGCAGGAGGGACTACCATGAGCAGTTCTTC. It codes for CASRRDYHEQFF.

This clonotype was observed a few times. The rearrangement links TRBV20-1 to TRBJ2-5, with D tentatively TRBD2 (7 bases). The CDR3 consists of 13 residues. V lost 6 bases to trimming and J lost 2 bases, with 13 bases between them. Looked up from germline, CDR1 is DFQATT and CDR2 is SNEGSKA (reference sequence). CDR3 amino acids: CSAGRGGQETQYF. The CDR3 nucleotides read TGCAGTGCCGGTAGGGGGGGTCAAGAGACCCAGTACTTC.

This chain joins TRBV7-2 and TRBJ2-1; D ambiguous. Germline CDR1 and CDR2: SGHTA and FQGNSA. Trimming pared 4 bases from V and 9 bases from J, leaving 13 bases between. The CDR3 extends over 13 amino acids. Written as DNA, the CDR3 is TGTGCCAGCAGCTGGGATATAATCGGTGAGCAGTTCTTC. Protein product: CASSWDIIGEQFF.

This clonotype is medium-sized within its sample. This chain joins TRBV29-1 and TRBJ2-1, with D tentatively TRBD2 (6 bases). Trimming cost V 4 bases and J 7 bases, with 17 bases left between them. The length of the CDR3 is 14 residues. Looked up from germline, CDR1 is SQVTM and CDR2 is ANQGSEA. The CDR3 region is CSVGERAALNEQFF. The CDR3 region has the DNA TGCAGCGTTGGCGAGCGGGCGGCATTAAATGAGCAGTTCTTC.

V is TRBV9 and J is TRBJ2-2; TRBD2 matches 14 bases. The CDR3 extends over 21 amino acids. Trimming at V came to 4 bases and at J to 1 base, leaving 15 bases not matched to a gene. The germline V gene has CDR1 SGDLS and CDR2 YYNGEE. CDR3 region: CASSPTPGTSGGVKNTGELFF. DNA for the CDR3: TGTGCCAGCAGCCCAACCCCCGGGACTAGCGGGGGAGTTAAGAACACCGGGGAGCTGTTTTTT.

The V gene is TRBV24-1, the J gene TRBJ2-1; 14 nucleotides align to TRBD2. After removal of 5 bases from V and 10 bases from J, the junction contained 12 bases not matched to a gene. The CDR3 totals 17 residues. Per germline, CDR1 KGHDR and CDR2 SFDVKD. CDR3 residues: CATSVPPGTSGRGEQFF. The CDR3 DNA sequence: TGTGCCACCAGTGTCCCCCCTGGGACTAGCGGGAGAGGGGAGCAGTTCTTC.

This clonotype has at least ten counts. The rearrangement links TRBV20-1 to TRBJ2-4; D is perhaps TRBD2 (6 bases). The germline V gene encodes CDR1 DFQATT and CDR2 SNEGSKA (reference sequence). Trimming stripped 2 bases from V and 7 bases from J, with 21 bases between. The CDR3 sequence is 16 residues long. CDR3 residues: CSARPPEGTHLNIQYF. The CDR3 bases are TGCAGTGCTAGACCCCCGGAGGGGACGCATTTGAACATTCAGTACTTC.